What follows are 26 T cell receptor beta chains derived from one specimen sequenced in a study of shared clonotypes between healthy human individuals. The repertoire was sequenced with immunoSEQ multiplex PCR; TCRdb's copy has only in-frame clones and lacks some. The table records approximately 2.4 million clones, under 97% of them present only once. Sequencing was done on a sample of naive CD4+ T cells sorted from blood. Subset reported: CD45RA+ positively selected. Receptors originate from a man aged 18 to 29 in good health.

The rearrangement joins TRBV4-1 to TRBJ1-3, with D unresolved. CDR3 length equals 16 residues. Germline CDR1 and CDR2: MGHRA and YSYEKL. The germline V and J ends were trimmed by 4 bases and 0 bases, with 13 bases remaining between them. The CDR3 is CASSPLDGSSGNTIYF. The CDR3 coding sequence is TGCGCCAGCAGCCCGCTGGACGGAAGCTCTGGAAACACCATATATTTT.

The chain links TRBV2 to TRBJ1-5, with 7 positions matching TRBD1. V lost 5 bases, J lost 5 bases, and 6 bases stayed unmatched. This CDR3 is built from 14 residues. Germline assignment: CDR1 SNHLY and CDR2 FYNNEI. CDR3 amino acids: CASSPGQLDQPQHF. The CDR3 DNA reads TGTGCCAGCAGTCCGGGACAGCTTGATCAGCCCCAGCATTTT.

A word on this clone: Within the sample, other DNA sequences also encode this same CDR3. This chain joins TRBV11-2 and TRBJ2-7, with D unclear. The germline V gene has CDR1 SGHAT and CDR2 FQNNGV. The CDR3 consists of 15 residues. The germline V and J ends were trimmed by 0 bases and 1 base, with 10 bases remaining between them. The CDR3 nucleotides read TGTGCCAGCAGCTTAGAAGCCGGCCCTTCCTACGAGCAGTACTTC. Residues: CASSLEAGPSYEQYF.

The V and J genes are TRBV11-2 and TRBJ2-3; D possibly uses TRBD1 or TRBD2 (5 bases each). The germline V and J ends were trimmed by 7 bases and 5 bases, with 13 bases remaining between them. The CDR3 is 13 residues long. Germline V gives CDR1 SGHAT, CDR2 FQNNGV. The CDR3 region is CASTPWDQDTQYF. The DNA for the CDR3 is TGTGCCAGCACCCCATGGGACCAAGATACGCAGTATTTT.

This clone was detected only a few times. The rearrangement links TRBV11-2 to TRBJ1-3; D not resolved. From germline, CDR1 is SGHAT and CDR2 FQNNGV. Between the trimmed V and J ends, which lost 1 base and 11 bases, there was a span of 15 bases. The CDR3 has 14 amino acids. In DNA form, the CDR3 reads TGTGCCAGCAGCTTAGGACGGCAGATTGGCGCCATATATTTT. Translation: CASSLGRQIGAIYF.

This chain joins TRBV28 and TRBJ2-4; 9 nucleotides align to TRBD1. This CDR3 contains 17 residues. From germline, CDR1 is MDHEN and CDR2 SYDVKM. The ends lost 1 base at V and 5 bases at J; junction bases unmatched: 9. The CDR3 here is CASSLFAGTGRQNIQYF. The CDR3 DNA follows: TGTGCCAGCAGTTTATTTGCGGGGACAGGGAGACAAAACATTCAGTACTTC.

V gene TRBV6-8 combines with J gene TRBJ2-5; TRBD2 aligns across 11 bases. J was trimmed by 0 bases and V by 6 bases; bases with no gene match: 18. The CDR3 sequence is 20 residues long. CDR1 MNHGY and CDR2 SAAAGT come from the germline V gene. This CDR3 reads CASSSPSGGSVGYYQETQYF. CDR3 nucleotide sequence: TGTGCCAGCAGCTCCCCTAGCGGGGGGTCCGTGGGTTATTACCAAGAGACCCAGTACTTC.

This chain uses TRBV30 with TRBJ1-1, with D possibly being TRBD1 (6 bases). The length of the CDR3 is 14 residues. CDR1 is GTSNPN and CDR2 is SVGIG in the germline V gene (reference sequence). Trimming stripped 4 bases from V and 1 base from J, with 13 bases between. CDR3 DNA: TGTGCCTGGAATCAGGGGTCGCGGAACACTGAAGCTTTCTTT. Its translation: CAWNQGSRNTEAFF.

In the case of this clone: This CDR3 is also generated by other DNA sequences in the sample. The chain combines TRBV29-1 with TRBJ1-1, with 7 bases fitting TRBD1. Germline-derived CDR1 and CDR2 are SQVTM and ANQGSEA. Germline trimming cut 4 bases from V and 5 bases from J; bases unmatched to any gene: 4. The CDR3 sequence is 12 residues long. The CDR3 bases are TGCAGCGTTGGACAGGGAGGGACTGAAGCTTTCTTT. Encoded protein: CSVGQGGTEAFF.

This chain uses TRBV28 with TRBJ1-1; D not resolved. CDR3 length: 12 residues. Germline V gene sequence: CDR1 MDHEN, CDR2 SYDVKM. The V and J ends lost 2 bases and 13 bases respectively, with 14 bases between them. The CDR3 sequence is CASSLQDGQDFF. In nucleotides, the CDR3 is TGTGCCAGCAGTTTACAGGACGGTCAGGATTTCTTT.

This clone was seen a single time. The chain recombines TRBV18 with TRBJ2-1; D is ambiguous. The CDR3 loop spans 13 amino acids. V lost 0 bases, J lost 7 bases, and 7 bases lay in between. CDR1 and CDR2 (germline): KGHSH, LQKENI. This CDR3 reads CASSPPIDNEQFF. The CDR3 DNA reads TGTGCCAGCTCACCACCGATCGATAATGAGCAGTTCTTC.

This chain uses TRBV7-9 with TRBJ2-7, with a possible D match to TRBD2 (6 bases). CDR1 and CDR2 (germline): SEHNR, FQNEAQ (reference sequence). Trimming stripped 1 base from V and 4 bases from J, with 14 bases between. CDR3 length: 15 amino acids. The CDR3 region has the DNA TGTGCCAGCAGCTTAGATACGGGAGCAGCTTACGAGCAGTACTTC. Residues: CASSLDTGAAYEQYF.

V is TRBV25-1 and J is TRBJ1-2, with a weak D call TRBD1 (6 bases). This CDR3 region has 13 residues. Germline CDR1 MGHDK, CDR2 SYGVNS. Trimming left V 8 bases short and J 1 base short, with 11 bases between. The CDR3 DNA sequence: TGTGCCAGCTTATGGGGGCTTAACTATGGCTACACCTTC. It encodes CASLWGLNYGYTF.

The rearrangement uses TRBV10-3 and TRBJ1-1; D is uncertain. From germline, CDR1 is ENHRY and CDR2 SYGVKD. The germline V and J ends were trimmed by 3 bases and 4 bases, with 9 bases remaining between them. The CDR3 is 13 residues long. CDR3 coding DNA: TGTGCCATCAGTGATGGGTTTGTCACTGAAGCTTTCTTT. This gives the protein CAISDGFVTEAFF.

The chain links TRBV6-1 to TRBJ1-6; D might be TRBD1 (5 bases). V was clipped by 3 bases and J by 0 bases, with 21 bases between them. Germline V gene sequence: CDR1 MNHNS, CDR2 SASEGT. CDR3 length equals 20 residues. CDR3 DNA sequence: TGTGCCAGCAGTGACAACTACCGGGACGGAACAAGCTCCTATAATTCACCCCTCCACTTT. It codes for CASSDNYRDGTSSYNSPLHF.

The chain combines TRBV2 with TRBJ1-6; no clear D. This CDR3 spans 13 amino acids. Trimming took off 4 bases at V and 7 bases at J, with 8 bases between the two ends. CDR1 is SNHLY, CDR2 FYNNEI, per germline. The CDR3 DNA is TGTGCCAGCAGTGGAAGCGGAAATTCACCCCTCCACTTT. Protein product: CASSGSGNSPLHF.

The genes are TRBV28 and TRBJ1-5; 11 bases match TRBD1. The V segment lost 6 bases and the J segment 4 bases; nucleotides outside the gene matches: 5. Germline V gives CDR1 MDHEN, CDR2 SYDVKM. The CDR3 totals 15 residues. CDR3 residues: CASRRDRGTNQPQHF. CDR3 coding DNA: TGTGCCAGCAGAAGGGACAGGGGGACGAATCAGCCCCAGCATTTT.

A note on this clone: The junction shows a germline mismatch at one end, possibly a read error. V is TRBV30 and J is TRBJ2-3, with 12 bases identical to TRBD2. Germline assignment: CDR1 GTSNPN and CDR2 SVGIG (reference sequence). The CDR3 totals 13 residues. Written as DNA, the CDR3 is TGTGCCTGGAAGCTATCTCTAGCGGGGGGGGCTAATTTT. It encodes CAWKLSLAGGANF.

The rearrangement joins TRBV6-5 to TRBJ1-5; 10 nucleotides line up with TRBD1. CDR1 and CDR2 from the germline V gene are MNHEY and SVGAGI. The V and J ends lost 10 bases and 5 bases, in that order; junction bases with no gene match: 5. The CDR3 loop spans 13 amino acids. The CDR3 sequence is CATRTGGDQPQHF. The CDR3 DNA sequence: TGTGCCACCAGGACAGGGGGGGATCAGCCCCAGCATTTT.

The chain employs TRBV2 and TRBJ2-7; 8 bases are shared with TRBD2. With 7 bases clipped from V and 3 bases from J, the junction kept 11 bases outside the gene matches. The CDR3 totals 15 residues. The germline V gene encodes CDR1 SNHLY and CDR2 FYNNEI. The CDR3 loop is CASTPFTGGGYEQYF. DNA of the CDR3: TGTGCCAGCACCCCCTTCACGGGAGGGGGCTACGAGCAGTACTTC.

This CDR3 is CASSLGQGLTDTQYF. The CDR3 region has the DNA TGTGCCAGCAGCTTAGGGCAGGGGCTTACAGATACGCAGTATTTT. V and J are TRBV11-3 and TRBJ2-3; tentatively, D is TRBD1 (6 bases). Trimming shortened V by 1 base and J by 3 bases, and 11 bases separated the two germline ends. Germline CDR1 SGHNT, CDR2 YENEEA. CDR3 length equals 15 residues.

The rearrangement links TRBV10-1 to TRBJ2-7; 7 positions agree with TRBD1. There are 14 residues in the CDR3. Germline CDR1 is WNHNN and CDR2 is SYGVQD (reference sequence). Germline trimming cut 5 bases from V and 2 bases from J; bases unmatched to any gene: 6. The CDR3 sequence: CASSRRQGPYEQYF. Here the CDR3 DNA reads TGCGCCAGCAGTCGCCGACAGGGCCCCTACGAGCAGTACTTC.

J is TRBJ2-2 and V is TRBV2, with TRBD2 matching 8 bases. The CDR3 runs to 13 residues. The germline gives CDR1 SNHLY, CDR2 FYNNEI. V was clipped by 8 bases and J by 7 bases; unmatched bases: 6. CDR3 DNA: TGTGCCAGCGTAGCGGGGTCGGTCGGGGAGCTGTTTTTT. This codes for CASVAGSVGELFF.

This chain joins TRBV5-1 and TRBJ1-2; 7 bases line up with TRBD1. CDR3 length: 16 residues. Trimming removed 4 bases from V and 3 bases from J; junction bases left unmatched: 12. CDR1 is SGHRS and CDR2 is YFSETQ in the germline V gene. This chain's CDR3 is CASSLYPGQPDYGYTF. The CDR3 DNA reads as TGCGCCAGCAGCCTATACCCGGGACAGCCAGACTATGGCTACACCTTC.

The chain recombines TRBV7-8 with TRBJ1-5; D not resolved. The CDR3 has 15 amino acids. Looked up from germline, CDR1 is SGHVS and CDR2 is FQNEAQ. Trimming shortened V by 1 base and J by 0 bases, and 7 bases separated the two germline ends. The CDR3 region is CASSLGAGSNQPQHF. CDR3 nucleotides: TGTGCCAGCAGCTTAGGGGCAGGTAGCAATCAGCCCCAGCATTTT.

CDR3 nucleotide sequence: TGTGCCAGCAGCTTATGGGGGGCCTACGAGCAGTACTTC. Translating gives CASSLWGAYEQYF. The chain employs TRBV13 and TRBJ2-7; D may be TRBD2 (6 bases). The germline CDR1 and CDR2 sequences are PRHDT and FYEKMQ (reference sequence). Trimming removed 2 bases at V and 2 bases at J, with 7 bases between. This CDR3 comprises 13 residues. The variable domain in full, completed from reference TRBV13 and TRBJ2-7, reads AAGVIQSPRHLIKEKRETATLKCYPIPRHDTVYWYQQGPGQDPQFLISFYEKMQSDKGSIPDRFSAQQFSDYHSELNMSSLELGDSALYFCASSLWGAYEQYFGPGTRLTVT.